This T cell receptor (beta chain) was captured by sequencing in a study of CD8+ T cells in alopecia areata. Broader study findings: Sequencing of scalp samples also captures resident alphabeta T cells of normal skin. It was lesional scalp, especially alopecia totalis/universalis, that showed higher clonality than normal scalp.

This clone was seen more than once but under ten times. The antigen remains unidentified. cDNA serving as the sequencing template came from extracted, reverse transcribed RNA. The repertoire was sequenced with immunoSEQ multiplex PCR; TCRdb's copy has only in-frame clones and lacks some. The sample holds some 170,000 clones; about 60% are singletons and the top ten take around 15%. This clonotype was obtained from a human donor with alopecia areata. The sample consisted of CD4+ T cells sorted from blood, taken at week 0.

The CDR3 reads CASSQSRHLSYEQYF. CDR3 sequence (DNA): TGCGCCAGCAGTCAATCGCGGCACCTTTCCTACGAGCAGTACTTC. The chain is built from TRBV23-1 and TRBJ2-7; no firm D call. TRBV23-1 is filed as an ORF, its function uncertain. V gave up 0 bases and J gave up 1 base, with 10 bases separating them. The CDR3 loop spans 15 amino acids.